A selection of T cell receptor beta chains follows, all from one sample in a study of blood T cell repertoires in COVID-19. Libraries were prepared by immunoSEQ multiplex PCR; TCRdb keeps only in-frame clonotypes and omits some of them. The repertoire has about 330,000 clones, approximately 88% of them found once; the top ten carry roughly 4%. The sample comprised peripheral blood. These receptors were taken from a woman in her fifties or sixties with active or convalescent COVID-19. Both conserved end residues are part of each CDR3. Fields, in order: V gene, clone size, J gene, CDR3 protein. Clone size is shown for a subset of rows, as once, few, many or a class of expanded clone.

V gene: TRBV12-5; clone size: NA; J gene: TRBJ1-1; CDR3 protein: CASGLAQGRTEAFF
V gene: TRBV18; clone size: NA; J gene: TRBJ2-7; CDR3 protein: CASSPPSGQGSEQYF
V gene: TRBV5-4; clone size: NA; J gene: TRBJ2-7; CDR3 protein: CASSRSSGRANEQYF
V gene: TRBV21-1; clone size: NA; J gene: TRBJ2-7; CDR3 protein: CASTPSPEQYF
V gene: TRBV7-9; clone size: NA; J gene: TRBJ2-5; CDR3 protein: CASSAYRGLQETQYF
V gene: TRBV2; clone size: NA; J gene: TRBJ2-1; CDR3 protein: CASSERDRNNEQFF
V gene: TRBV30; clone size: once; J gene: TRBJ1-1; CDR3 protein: CAWRSTRTGGLYTEAFF
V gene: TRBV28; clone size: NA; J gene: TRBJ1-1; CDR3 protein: CASREQGAGAEAFF
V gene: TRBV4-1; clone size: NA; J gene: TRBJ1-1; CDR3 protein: CASKQTGGNTEAFF
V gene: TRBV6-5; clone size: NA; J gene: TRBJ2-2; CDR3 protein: CATEGRTTTGELFF
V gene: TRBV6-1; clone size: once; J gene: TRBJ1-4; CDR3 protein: CASSEGSATNEKLFF
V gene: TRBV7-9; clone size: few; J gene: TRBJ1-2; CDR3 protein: CASSLAGTGTPF
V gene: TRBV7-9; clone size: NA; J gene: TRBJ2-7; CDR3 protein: CAVGRNYEQYF
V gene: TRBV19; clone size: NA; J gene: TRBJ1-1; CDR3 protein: CASHNTEGDRGRINTEAFF
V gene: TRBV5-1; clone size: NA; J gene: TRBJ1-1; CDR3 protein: CASSLTNRGPTTEAFF
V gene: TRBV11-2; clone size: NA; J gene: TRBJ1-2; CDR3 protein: CASSRLGPTGDGYTF
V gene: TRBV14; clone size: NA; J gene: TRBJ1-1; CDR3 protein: CASSQATGTEAFF
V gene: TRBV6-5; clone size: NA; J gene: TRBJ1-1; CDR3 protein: CASSRRQVVEAFF
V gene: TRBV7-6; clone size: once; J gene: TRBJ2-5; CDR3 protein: CASSPTTGGRGYQETQYF
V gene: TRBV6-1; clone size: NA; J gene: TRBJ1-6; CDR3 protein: CASSEAAGTRYNSPLHF
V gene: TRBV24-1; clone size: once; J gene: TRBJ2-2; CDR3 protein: CATSDLNTRDTGELFF
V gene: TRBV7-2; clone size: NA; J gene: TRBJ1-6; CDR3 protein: CASSPFLSRQPHF
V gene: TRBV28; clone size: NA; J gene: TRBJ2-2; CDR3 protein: CASSTRSGGELFF
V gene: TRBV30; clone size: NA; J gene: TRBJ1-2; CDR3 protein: CAWSVQANYGYTF
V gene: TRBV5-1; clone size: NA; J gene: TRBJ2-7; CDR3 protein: CASSLTVAGAPYEQYF
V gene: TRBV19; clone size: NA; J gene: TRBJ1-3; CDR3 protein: CASRKQGSSGNTIYF
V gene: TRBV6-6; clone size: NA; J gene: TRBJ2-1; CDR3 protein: CASKGLAGTSYNEQFF
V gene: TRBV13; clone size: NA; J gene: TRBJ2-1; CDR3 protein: CASSYLEWGLGSHEQFF
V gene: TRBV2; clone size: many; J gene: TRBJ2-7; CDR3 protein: CASREGQGISYEQYF
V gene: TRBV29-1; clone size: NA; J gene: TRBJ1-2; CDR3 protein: CSVTGTTNYGYTF
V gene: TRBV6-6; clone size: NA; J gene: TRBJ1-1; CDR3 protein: CASSYIEGVAFF
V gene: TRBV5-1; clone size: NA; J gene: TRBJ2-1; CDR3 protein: CASSLDVGGTPQFF
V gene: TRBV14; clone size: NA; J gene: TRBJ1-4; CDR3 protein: CASSRGNLKANEKLFF
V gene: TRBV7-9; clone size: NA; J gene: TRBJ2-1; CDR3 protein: CASRETGTSNEQFF
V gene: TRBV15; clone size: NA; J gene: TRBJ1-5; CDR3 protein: CATSRGRWGQGAPLDYSNQPQHF
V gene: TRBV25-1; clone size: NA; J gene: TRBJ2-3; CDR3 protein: CASSDRTTDTQYF
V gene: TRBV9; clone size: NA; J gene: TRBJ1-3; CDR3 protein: CASSGGQPGNTIYF
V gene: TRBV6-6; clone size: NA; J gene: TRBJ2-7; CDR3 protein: CASSYGAGTPSYEQYF
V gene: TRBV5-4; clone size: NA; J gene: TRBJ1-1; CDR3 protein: CASSLLRDTLNTEAFF
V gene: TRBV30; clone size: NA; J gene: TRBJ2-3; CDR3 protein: CAWSVLGGRVDTQYF
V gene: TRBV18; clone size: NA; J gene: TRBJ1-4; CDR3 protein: CASSPRDRPEKLFF
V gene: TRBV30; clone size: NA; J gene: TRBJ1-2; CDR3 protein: CAWSVPGTNYGYTF
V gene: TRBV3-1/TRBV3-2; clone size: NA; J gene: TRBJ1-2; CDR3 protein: CASSPSGTGGIGYTF
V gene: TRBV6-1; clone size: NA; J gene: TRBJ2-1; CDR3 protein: CASSEARVGGPGGNEQFF
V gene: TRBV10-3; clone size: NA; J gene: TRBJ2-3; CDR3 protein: CAISEPGQGSSDTQYF
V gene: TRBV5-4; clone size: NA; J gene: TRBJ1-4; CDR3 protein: CASSKQEVNEKLFF
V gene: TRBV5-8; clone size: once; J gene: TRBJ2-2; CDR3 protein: CASSLVARTGELFF
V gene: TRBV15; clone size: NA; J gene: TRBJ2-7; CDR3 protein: CATRSAAYEQYF
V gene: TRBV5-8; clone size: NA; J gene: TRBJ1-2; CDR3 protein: CASSLPGTGGDYGYTF
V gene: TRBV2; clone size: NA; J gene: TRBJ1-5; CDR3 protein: CASSGQLNQPQHF
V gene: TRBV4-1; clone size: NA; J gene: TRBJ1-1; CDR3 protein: CASSQTSSGTEAFF
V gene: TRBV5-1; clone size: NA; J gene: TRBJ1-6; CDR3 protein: CASSLGGTENSPLHF